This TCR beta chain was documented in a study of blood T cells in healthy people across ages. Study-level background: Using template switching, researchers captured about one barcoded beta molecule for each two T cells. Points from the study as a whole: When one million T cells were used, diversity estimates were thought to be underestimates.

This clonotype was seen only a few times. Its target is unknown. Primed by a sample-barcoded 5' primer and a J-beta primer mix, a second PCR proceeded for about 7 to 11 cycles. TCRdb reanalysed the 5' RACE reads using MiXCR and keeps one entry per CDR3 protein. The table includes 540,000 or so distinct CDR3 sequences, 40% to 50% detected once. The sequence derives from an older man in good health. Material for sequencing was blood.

The CDR3: CASSPQGSRGYTF. The CDR3 DNA is TGTGCCAGCAGTCCTCAAGGGAGTCGGGGCTACACCTTC. The chain combines TRBV28 with TRBJ1-2; D not certain. CDR1 is MDHEN, CDR2 SYDVKM, per germline. The length of the CDR3 is 13 residues. The ends were cut back, 5 bases at V and 8 bases at J, with 15 bases in the middle.